The 23 T cell receptor beta chains below all came from one sample that was sequenced in a study of blood T cell repertoires in COVID-19. The table came from immunoSEQ multiplex PCR; TCRdb's copy has only in-frame clones and leaves some out. This sample has more than 55,000 clones, with around 93% found just once. Material for sequencing was peripheral blood. These receptors came from a man aged 45-65 years with active COVID-19.

The rearrangement links TRBV20-1 to TRBJ1-1; tentative D call: TRBD1 (5 bases). V lost 6 bases and J lost 1, with 12 bases in between. CDR3 size: 13 residues. Germline lookup yields CDR1 DFQATT and CDR2 SNEGSKA (reference sequence). The CDR3 loop is CSASPGSNTEAFF. The CDR3 coding sequence is TGCAGTGCGAGTCCAGGGTCGAACACTGAAGCTTTCTTT.

This clone has just one count. This rearrangement joins TRBV2 to TRBJ2-7; 7 positions agree with TRBD1. This CDR3 region has 14 residues. J gave up 0 bases and V 3 bases, and 2 bases lay outside the gene matches. Germline CDR1 is SNHLY and CDR2 is FYNNEI. The CDR3 sequence is CASSEDRSSYEQYF. CDR3 bases: TGTGCCAGCAGTGAGGACAGGTCCTCCTACGAGCAGTACTTC. The whole variable domain, remainder taken from reference TRBV2 and TRBJ2-7, is EPEVTQTPSHQVTQMGQEVILRCVPISNHLYFYWYRQILGQKVEFLVSFYNNEISEKSEIFDDQFSVERPDGSNFTLKIRSTKLEDSAMYFCASSEDRSSYEQYFGPGTRLTVT.

The chain combines TRBV24-1 with TRBJ1-2, with 7 nucleotides matching TRBD1. This CDR3 has 12 amino acids. CDR1 is KGHDR and CDR2 is SFDVKD in the germline V gene. V trimming: 9 bases; J trimming: 6 bases; junction bases outside the gene matches: 6. The CDR3 loop is CATAGRGHGYTF. The CDR3, as DNA: TGTGCCACCGCCGGGAGGGGGCATGGCTACACCTTC.

The chain carries TRBV9 and TRBJ2-1; D remains ambiguous. Germline V gene data show CDR1 as SGDLS and CDR2 as YYNGEE. The CDR3 is 13 residues long. V was shortened by 0 bases and J by 3 bases, with 4 bases between the two germline ends. In DNA form, the CDR3 reads TGTGCCAGCAGCGTAGGACACTACAATGAGCAGTTCTTC. Its translation is CASSVGHYNEQFF. Drawing the rest from reference TRBV9 and TRBJ2-1, the complete variable domain is DSGVTQTPKHLITATGQRVTLRCSPRSGDLSVYWYQQSLDQGLQFLIQYYNGEERAKGNILERFSAQQFPDLHSELNLSSLELGDSALYFCASSVGHYNEQFFGPGTRLTVL.

CDR3 nucleotides: TGTGCCAGCAGCCTCCCCGGAGACGAGCAGTACTTC. This sequence encodes CASSLPGDEQYF. The V and J genes are TRBV5-4 and TRBJ2-7, with D unresolved. Germline V lookup: CDR1 SGHNT, CDR2 YYREEE (reference sequence). V was cut by 4 bases and J by 5 bases, with 10 bases left in between. The CDR3 extends over 12 amino acids.

The rearrangement links TRBV5-1 to TRBJ2-1; perhaps TRBD1 as D (6 bases). CDR3 length equals 15 residues. V dropped 4 bases and J dropped 5 bases, with 16 bases sitting between them. CDR1 SGHRS and CDR2 YFSETQ come from the germline V gene. As DNA, the CDR3 is TGCGCCAGCAGCCCGTACTGGGGGCGACACAATGAGCAGTTCTTC. Protein sequence: CASSPYWGRHNEQFF.

The chain is built from TRBV25-1 and TRBJ1-4; 7 positions agree with TRBD1. The CDR3 is made up of 15 amino acids. Germline CDR1 is MGHDK and CDR2 is SYGVNS. Unmatched junction bases numbered 10, after V lost 4 bases and J lost 8 bases. As DNA, the CDR3 is TGTGCCAGCAGTGGTCGACAGGGTACGGGCGAAAAACTGTTTTTT. Translating it yields CASSGRQGTGEKLFF.

V and J are TRBV7-9 and TRBJ2-1, with a tentative D call TRBD2 (6 bases). Looked up from germline, CDR1 is SEHNR and CDR2 is FQNEAQ (reference sequence). Trimming shortened V by 6 bases and J by 5 bases, and 8 bases separated the two germline ends. CDR3 length: 12 amino acids. The CDR3 DNA is TGTGCCAGCAGGACGGGGGACAATGAGCAGTTCTTC. Its protein is CASRTGDNEQFF.

This sequence joins TRBV4-3 and TRBJ2-7; D gene ambiguous. Germline V lookup: CDR1 LGHNA, CDR2 YSLEER. Trimming stripped 0 bases from V and 3 bases from J, with 9 bases between. CDR3 length equals 14 residues. The CDR3 region is CASSQDRSGYEQYF. CDR3 bases: TGCGCCAGCAGCCAAGATAGGTCGGGCTACGAGCAGTACTTC.

V and J are TRBV15 and TRBJ2-5; D is perhaps TRBD2 (5 bases). Trimming removed 4 bases at V and 1 base at J, with 7 bases between. Germline assignment: CDR1 LNHNV and CDR2 YYDKDF (reference sequence). CDR3 length equals 13 residues. The CDR3 region has the DNA TGTGCCACCAGCACGGGATTCCAAGAGACCCAGTACTTC. This encodes CATSTGFQETQYF. The variable domain in full, with the rest retrieved from reference TRBV15 and TRBJ2-5, is DAMVIQNPRYQVTQFGKPVTLSCSQTLNHNVMYWYQQKSSQAPKLLFHYYDKDFNNEADTPDNFQSRRPNTSFCFLDIRSPGLGDTAMYLCATSTGFQETQYFGPGTRLLVL.

The rearrangement links TRBV6-1 to TRBJ2-3; 9 bases match TRBD2. Trimming removed 4 bases from V and 0 bases from J; junction bases left unmatched: 8. The CDR3 totals 17 residues. CDR1 is MNHNS and CDR2 is SASEGT in the germline V gene. The CDR3: CASSAFGTSRSTDTQYF. In DNA, the CDR3 is TGTGCCAGCAGTGCCTTCGGGACTAGCCGAAGCACAGATACGCAGTATTTT.

The chain employs TRBV7-2 and TRBJ2-1; TRBD1 might be the D (5 bases). The CDR3 is 17 residues long. Trimming pared 5 bases from V and 0 bases from J, leaving 17 bases between. CDR1 SGHTA and CDR2 FQGNSA come from the germline V gene. In nucleotides, the CDR3 is TGTGCCAGCAGCAGATATACAGGTTACAGCTCCTACAATGAGCAGTTCTTC. Amino acid sequence: CASSRYTGYSSYNEQFF.

This rearrangement joins TRBV3-1 (or the pseudogene TRBV3-2) to TRBJ2-1; D is possibly TRBD2 (5 bases). The germline gives CDR1 LGHDT, CDR2 YNNKEL (reference sequence). V lost 0 bases and J 2 bases, leaving 11 bases between the germline ends. The CDR3 covers 16 residues. The DNA of the CDR3 is TGTGCCAGCAGCCAAGAAGGAGACGGGGCCTACAATGAGCAGTTCTTC. Its protein product is CASSQEGDGAYNEQFF.

The chain is built from TRBV12-3 or TRBV12-4 and TRBJ2-3, with unresolved D. The CDR3 has 13 amino acids. V shed 3 bases and J shed 3 bases, with 7 bases lying between them. For the CDR3, the DNA is TGTGCCAGCAGTTTCGCCCTAACAGATACGCAGTATTTT. Translation: CASSFALTDTQYF.

The table lists this clone with a few counts. This rearrangement joins TRBV6-1 to TRBJ1-6; 9 bases map to TRBD1. This CDR3 is built from 17 residues. Trimming removed 3 bases from V and 3 bases from J; junction bases left unmatched: 6. Germline-derived CDR1 and CDR2 are MNHNS and SASEGT. DNA for the CDR3: TGTGCCAGCAGTGATACCGGGACAGGGCTCTATAATTCACCCCTCCACTTT. Its protein product is CASSDTGTGLYNSPLHF.

V and J are TRBV3-1 (or the pseudogene TRBV3-2) and TRBJ1-5, with 8 bases fitting TRBD1. Germline CDR1 reads LGHDT; CDR2 reads YNNKEL (reference sequence). With V trimmed by 3 bases and J by 6 bases, 4 bases remained unmatched. The CDR3 spans 14 residues. This CDR3 reads CASSQDRAGQPQHF. CDR3 sequence (DNA): TGTGCCAGCAGCCAGGACAGGGCGGGTCAGCCCCAGCATTTT.

This rearrangement joins TRBV2 to TRBJ2-5, with 12 bases that match TRBD2. This CDR3 spans 18 amino acids. CDR1 and CDR2 from the germline V gene are SNHLY and FYNNEI. J gave up 2 bases and V 4 bases, and 11 bases lay outside the gene matches. CDR3 residues: CASSGGTSGSLTQETQYF. The CDR3 nucleotides read TGTGCCAGCAGTGGGGGGACTAGCGGGTCCCTTACACAAGAGACCCAGTACTTC. The variable domain in full, with the rest retrieved from reference TRBV2 and TRBJ2-5, is EPEVTQTPSHQVTQMGQEVILRCVPISNHLYFYWYRQILGQKVEFLVSFYNNEISEKSEIFDDQFSVERPDGSNFTLKIRSTKLEDSAMYFCASSGGTSGSLTQETQYFGPGTRLLVL.

The chain carries TRBV28 and TRBJ2-7; TRBD1 agrees at 9 bases. Germline V lookup: CDR1 MDHEN, CDR2 SYDVKM. The CDR3 covers 16 residues. J lost 2 bases, V lost 6 bases, and 11 bases had no gene match. CDR3 sequence (DNA): TGTGCCAGCAGCAAGGGGGCGGGACAGGGACCCTACGAGCAGTACTTC. It specifies CASSKGAGQGPYEQYF.

The rearrangement uses TRBV29-1 and TRBJ2-3; TRBD2 agrees at 8 bases. The J segment lost 4 bases and the V segment lost 4 bases, leaving 4 bases of the junction unmatched. This CDR3 has 13 residues. Per the germline V gene, CDR1 is SQVTM and CDR2 is ANQGSEA. The CDR3 region is CSVGRGGPDTQYF. CDR3 DNA sequence: TGCAGCGTTGGACGGGGGGGCCCAGATACGCAGTATTTT.

The CDR3: CASSLLVTGVGRRNSPLHF. In nucleotides, the CDR3 is TGTGCCAGCAGTTTATTAGTGACAGGGGTTGGAAGGAGAAATTCACCCCTCCACTTT. The chain recombines TRBV27 with TRBJ1-6, with 8 bases matching TRBD1. V gave up 1 base and J gave up 7 bases; unmatched junction bases: 15. The CDR3 is 19 amino acids. The V gene's germline CDR1 is MNHEY and CDR2 SMNVEV (reference sequence).

The chain joins TRBV5-6 to TRBJ1-2, with D unclear. The CDR3 totals 16 residues. Trimming took off 7 bases at V and 2 bases at J, with 21 bases between the two ends. The germline V gene has CDR1 SGHDT and CDR2 YYEEEE. CDR3 residues: CASGLTEGMGNYGYTF. As DNA, the CDR3 is TGTGCCAGCGGCCTTACCGAGGGCATGGGGAACTATGGCTACACCTTC.

The count of this clone is one. The chain uses TRBV5-4 and TRBJ2-3, with TRBD2 as a possible D gene (6 bases). CDR3 length: 14 amino acids. From germline, CDR1 is SGHNT and CDR2 YYREEE (reference sequence). V was pared by 6 bases and J by 2 bases, with 13 bases between. In DNA, the CDR3 is TGTGCCAGCACCCTCACGGGGGTCACAGATACGCAGTATTTT. The encoded protein is CASTLTGVTDTQYF. Combining the CDR3 with reference TRBV5-4 and TRBJ2-3 gives the whole variable domain ETGVTQSPTHLIKTRGQQVTLRCSSQSGHNTVSWYQQALGQGPQFIFQYYREEENGRGNFPPRFSGLQFPNYSSELNVNALELDDSALYLCASTLTGVTDTQYFGPGTRLTVL.

V is TRBV28 and J is TRBJ1-1, with a possible D match to TRBD1 (6 bases). The CDR3 has 18 amino acids. Per the germline V gene, CDR1 is MDHEN and CDR2 is SYDVKM. Trimming took 2 bases from V and 0 from J, leaving 19 bases between them. CDR3 loop: CASSLVVRGGGMNTEAFF. CDR3 coding DNA: TGTGCCAGCAGTTTAGTTGTTAGAGGGGGTGGTATGAACACTGAAGCTTTCTTT. Variable domain in full (rest from reference TRBV28 and TRBJ1-1): DVKVTQSSRYLVKRTGEKVFLECVQDMDHENMFWYRQDPGLGLRLIYFSYDVKMKEKGDIPEGYSVSREKKERFSLILESASTNQTSMYLCASSLVVRGGGMNTEAFFGQGTRLTVV.